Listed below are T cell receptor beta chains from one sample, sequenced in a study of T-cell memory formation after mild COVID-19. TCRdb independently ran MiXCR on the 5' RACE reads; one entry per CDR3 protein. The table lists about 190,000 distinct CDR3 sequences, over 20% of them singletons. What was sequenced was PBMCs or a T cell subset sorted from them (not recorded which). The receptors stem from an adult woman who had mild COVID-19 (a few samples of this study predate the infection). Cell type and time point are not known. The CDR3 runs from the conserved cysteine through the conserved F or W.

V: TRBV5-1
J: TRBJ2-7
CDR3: CASSSPGHFYEQYF

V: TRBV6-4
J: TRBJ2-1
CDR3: CASSEWKGVSYNEQFF

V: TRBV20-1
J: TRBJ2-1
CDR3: CSARSLADYNEQFF

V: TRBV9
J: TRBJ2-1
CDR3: CASSVGTSGRYEQFF

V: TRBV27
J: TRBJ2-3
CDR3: CASTNVADTQYF

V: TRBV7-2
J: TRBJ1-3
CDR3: CASSSTSDPGNTIYF

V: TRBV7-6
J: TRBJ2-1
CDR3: CASSRRLAGANYNEQFF

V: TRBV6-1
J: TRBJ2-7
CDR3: CASTPGTSGGLTYEQYF

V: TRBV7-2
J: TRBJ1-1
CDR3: CASSPEGQSFDTEAFF

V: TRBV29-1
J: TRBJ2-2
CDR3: CSVELGNTGELFF

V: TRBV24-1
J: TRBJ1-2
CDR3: CATSDSYLFYGYTF

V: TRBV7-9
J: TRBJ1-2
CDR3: CASSLGPRDYGYTF

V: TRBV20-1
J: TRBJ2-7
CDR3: CSASAGTYEQYF

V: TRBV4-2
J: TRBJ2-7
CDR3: CASSQEASGSYEQYF

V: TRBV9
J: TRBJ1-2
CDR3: CASSRDSPIPYGYTF

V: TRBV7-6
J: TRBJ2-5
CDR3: CASSPPLWASGTGETQYF

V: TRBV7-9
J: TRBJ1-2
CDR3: CASSSTRTGVNYGYTF

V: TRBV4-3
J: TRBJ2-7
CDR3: CASSQQASEKYEQYF

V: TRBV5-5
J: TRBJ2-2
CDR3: CASSYTGGWAGELFF

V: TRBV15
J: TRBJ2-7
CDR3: CATSRGELAYEQYF

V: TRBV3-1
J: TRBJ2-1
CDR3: CASEGSGNEQFF

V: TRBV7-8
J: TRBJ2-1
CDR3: CASSEAWDEQFF

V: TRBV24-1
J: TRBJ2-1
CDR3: CATSGSGSRENEQFF

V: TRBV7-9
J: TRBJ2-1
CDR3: CASSPLPVGTGAYNEQFF

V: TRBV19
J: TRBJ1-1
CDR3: CASSSQGGGQAFF

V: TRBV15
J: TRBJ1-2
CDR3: CATSDNWGGSYGYTF

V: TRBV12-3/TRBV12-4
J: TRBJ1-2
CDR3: CATGTHYGYTF

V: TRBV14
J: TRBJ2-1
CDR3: CASRDSRVFGADEQFF

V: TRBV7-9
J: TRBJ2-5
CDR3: CASSRGGLAGGSGETQYF

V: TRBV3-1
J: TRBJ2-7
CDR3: CASSHGGSSYEQYF

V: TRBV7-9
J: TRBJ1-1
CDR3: CASSDGQGANTEAFF

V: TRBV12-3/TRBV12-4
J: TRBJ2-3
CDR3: CASSFDSGRYSSTDTQYF

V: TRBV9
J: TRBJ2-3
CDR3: CASSVGRSGLAARSGTDTQYF

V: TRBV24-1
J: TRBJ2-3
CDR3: CATSDNSDTQYF

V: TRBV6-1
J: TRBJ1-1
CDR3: CASKDFTEVYASAFF

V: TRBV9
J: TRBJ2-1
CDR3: CASSWGWEYNEQFF

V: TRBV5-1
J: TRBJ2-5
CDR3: CASSLDGPGLAVETQYF

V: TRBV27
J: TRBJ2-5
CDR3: CASSSHPLARQETQYF

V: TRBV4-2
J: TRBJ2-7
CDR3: CASSQARTGFHEQYF

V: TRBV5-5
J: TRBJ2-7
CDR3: CASSSAGQAYEQYF

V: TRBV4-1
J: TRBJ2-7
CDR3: CASSQEQGVNPYEQYF

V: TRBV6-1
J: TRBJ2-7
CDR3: CASSEVMGSTYEQYF

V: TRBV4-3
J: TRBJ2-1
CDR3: CASSQERLAVYNEQFF

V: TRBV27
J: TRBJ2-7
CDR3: CASSATGTGRYEQYF

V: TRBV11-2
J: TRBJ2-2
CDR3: CASSSTGAGELFF

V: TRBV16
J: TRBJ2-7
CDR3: CASSHTGDSYEQYF

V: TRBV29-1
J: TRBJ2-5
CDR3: CSVDLETQYF

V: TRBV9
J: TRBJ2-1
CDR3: CASSVVSGNEQFF

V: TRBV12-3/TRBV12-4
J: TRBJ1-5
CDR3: CASSLRTGANQPQHF

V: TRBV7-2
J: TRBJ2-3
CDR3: CASSGLAVIDTDTQYF

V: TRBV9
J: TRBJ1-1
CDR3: CASSVGDGTEAFF

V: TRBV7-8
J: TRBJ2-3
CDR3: CASSPRASVDTQYF

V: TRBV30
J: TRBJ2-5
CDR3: CAWSAGLGETQYF

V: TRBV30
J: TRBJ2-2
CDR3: CAWSLQNTGELFF

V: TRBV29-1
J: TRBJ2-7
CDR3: CSVEDGYINEQYF

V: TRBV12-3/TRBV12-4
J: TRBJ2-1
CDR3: CASSQGTGAFHNEQFF

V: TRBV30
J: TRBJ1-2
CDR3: CAWGYGGDYGYTF

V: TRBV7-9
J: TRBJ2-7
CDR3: CASSTGTSLLEQYF

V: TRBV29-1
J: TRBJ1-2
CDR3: CSVEAWGGLGPDGYTF